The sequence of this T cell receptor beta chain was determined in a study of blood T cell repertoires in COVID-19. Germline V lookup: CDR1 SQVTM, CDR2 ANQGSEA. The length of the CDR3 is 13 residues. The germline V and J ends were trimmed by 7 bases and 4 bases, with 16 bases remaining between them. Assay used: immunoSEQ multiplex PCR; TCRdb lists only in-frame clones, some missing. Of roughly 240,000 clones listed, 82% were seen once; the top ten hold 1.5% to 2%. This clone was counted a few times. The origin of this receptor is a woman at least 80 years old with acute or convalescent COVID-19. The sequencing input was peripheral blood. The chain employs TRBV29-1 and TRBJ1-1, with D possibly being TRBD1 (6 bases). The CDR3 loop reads CSGRGGAVTEAFF. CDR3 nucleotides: TGCAGCGGCAGAGGGGGGGCGGTCACTGAAGCTTTCTTT.